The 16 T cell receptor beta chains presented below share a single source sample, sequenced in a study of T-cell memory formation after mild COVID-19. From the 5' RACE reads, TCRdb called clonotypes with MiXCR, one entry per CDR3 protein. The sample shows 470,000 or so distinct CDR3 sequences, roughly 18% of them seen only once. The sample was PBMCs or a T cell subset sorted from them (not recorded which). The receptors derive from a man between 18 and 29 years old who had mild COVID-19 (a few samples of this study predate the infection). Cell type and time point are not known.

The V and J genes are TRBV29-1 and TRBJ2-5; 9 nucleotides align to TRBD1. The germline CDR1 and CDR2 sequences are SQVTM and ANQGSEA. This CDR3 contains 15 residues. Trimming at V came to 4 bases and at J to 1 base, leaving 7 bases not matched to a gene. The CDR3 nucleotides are TGCAGCGTTGTCCGGGACAGGGAGTTCCAAGAGACCCAGTACTTC. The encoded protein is CSVVRDREFQETQYF.

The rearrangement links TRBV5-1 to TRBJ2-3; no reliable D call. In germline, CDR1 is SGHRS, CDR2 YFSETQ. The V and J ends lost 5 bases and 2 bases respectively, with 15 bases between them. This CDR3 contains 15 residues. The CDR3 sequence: CASRPQPPYTDTQYF. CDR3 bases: TGCGCCAGCAGACCTCAACCCCCTTACACAGATACGCAGTATTTT.

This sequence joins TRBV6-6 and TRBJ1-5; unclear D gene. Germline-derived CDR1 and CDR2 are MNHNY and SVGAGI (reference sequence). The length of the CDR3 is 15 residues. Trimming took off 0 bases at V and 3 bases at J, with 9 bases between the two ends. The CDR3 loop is CASSYSPGNNQPQHF. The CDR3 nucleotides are TGTGCCAGCAGTTACTCTCCGGGGAACAATCAGCCCCAGCATTTT.

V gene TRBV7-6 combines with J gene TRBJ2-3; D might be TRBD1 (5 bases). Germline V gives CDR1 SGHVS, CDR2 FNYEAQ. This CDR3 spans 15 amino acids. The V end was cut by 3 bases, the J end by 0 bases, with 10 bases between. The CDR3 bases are TGTGCCAGCAGCTTTACAGGCTCCAGCACAGATACGCAGTATTTT. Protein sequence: CASSFTGSSTDTQYF.

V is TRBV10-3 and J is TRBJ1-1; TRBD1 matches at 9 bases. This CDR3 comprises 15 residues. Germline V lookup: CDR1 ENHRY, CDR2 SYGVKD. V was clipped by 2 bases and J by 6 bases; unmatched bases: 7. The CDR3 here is CAISEPGQGKAEAFF. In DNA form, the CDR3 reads TGTGCCATCAGTGAGCCGGGACAGGGCAAAGCTGAAGCTTTCTTT.

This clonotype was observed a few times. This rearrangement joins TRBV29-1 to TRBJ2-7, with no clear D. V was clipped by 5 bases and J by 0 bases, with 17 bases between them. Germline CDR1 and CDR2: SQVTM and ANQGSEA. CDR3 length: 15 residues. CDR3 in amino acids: CSVHDGPASSYEQYF. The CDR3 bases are TGCAGCGTTCATGATGGACCTGCTAGCTCCTACGAGCAGTACTTC.

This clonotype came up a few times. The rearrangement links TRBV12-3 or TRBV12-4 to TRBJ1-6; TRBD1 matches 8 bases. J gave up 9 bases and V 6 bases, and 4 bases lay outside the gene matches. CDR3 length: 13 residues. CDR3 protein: CASSPGTGSPLHF. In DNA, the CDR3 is TGTGCCAGCAGCCCTGGGACAGGTTCACCCCTCCACTTT.

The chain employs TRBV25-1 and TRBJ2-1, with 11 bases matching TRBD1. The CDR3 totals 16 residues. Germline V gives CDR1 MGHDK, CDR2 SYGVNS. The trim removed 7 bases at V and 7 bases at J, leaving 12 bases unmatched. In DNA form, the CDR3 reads TGTGCCAGCACTTATACGAGGGACAGGGGGGGAAATGAGCAGTTCTTC. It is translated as CASTYTRDRGGNEQFF.

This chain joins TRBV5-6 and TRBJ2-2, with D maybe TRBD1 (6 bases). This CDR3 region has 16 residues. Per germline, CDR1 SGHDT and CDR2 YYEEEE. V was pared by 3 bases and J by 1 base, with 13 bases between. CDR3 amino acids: CASSWAGTLNTGELFF. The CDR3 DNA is TGTGCCAGCAGCTGGGCCGGGACACTGAACACCGGGGAGCTGTTTTTT. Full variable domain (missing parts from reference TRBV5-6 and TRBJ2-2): DAGVTQSPTHLIKTRGQQVTLRCSPKSGHDTVSWYQQALGQGPQFIFQYYEEEERQRGNFPDRFSGHQFPNYSSELNVNALLLGDSALYLCASSWAGTLNTGELFFGEGSRLTVL.

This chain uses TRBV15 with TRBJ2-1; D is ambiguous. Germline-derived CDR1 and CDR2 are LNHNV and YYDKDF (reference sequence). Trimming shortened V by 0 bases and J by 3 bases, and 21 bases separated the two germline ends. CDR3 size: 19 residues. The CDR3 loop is CATSRDWASRWGSYNEQFF. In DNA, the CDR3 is TGTGCCACCAGCAGAGATTGGGCGTCGAGGTGGGGAAGCTACAATGAGCAGTTCTTC.

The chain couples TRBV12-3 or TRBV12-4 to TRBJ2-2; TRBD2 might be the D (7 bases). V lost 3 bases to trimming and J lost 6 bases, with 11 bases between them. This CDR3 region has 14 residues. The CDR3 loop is CASSLGGAPGELFF. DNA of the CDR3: TGTGCCAGCAGTTTGGGGGGGGCCCCCGGGGAGCTGTTTTTT.

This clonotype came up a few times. The CDR3 spells CASSLTGIWNEQFF. CDR3 nucleotide sequence: TGTGCCAGCAGCTTAACAGGGATCTGGAATGAGCAGTTCTTC. V gene TRBV7-9 combines with J gene TRBJ2-1; D may be TRBD1 (6 bases). CDR3 length equals 14 residues. The germline CDR1 and CDR2 sequences are SEHNR and FQNEAQ (reference sequence). The V end lost 2 bases, the J end lost 7 bases, and 12 bases lay between the germline ends. The full variable domain, completed using reference TRBV7-9 and TRBJ2-1, is DTGVSQNPRHKITKRGQNVTFRCDPISEHNRLYWYRQTLGQGPEFLTYFQNEAQLEKSRLLSDRFSAERPKGSFSTLEIQRTEQGDSAMYLCASSLTGIWNEQFFGPGTRLTVL.

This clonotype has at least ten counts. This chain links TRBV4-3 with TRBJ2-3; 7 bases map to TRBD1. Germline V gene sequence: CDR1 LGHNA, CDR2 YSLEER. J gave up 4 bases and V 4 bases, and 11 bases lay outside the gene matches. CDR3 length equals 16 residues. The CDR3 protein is CASSPGTVGNSDTQYF. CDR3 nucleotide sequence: TGCGCCAGCAGCCCGGGGACAGTTGGGAACTCAGATACGCAGTATTTT.

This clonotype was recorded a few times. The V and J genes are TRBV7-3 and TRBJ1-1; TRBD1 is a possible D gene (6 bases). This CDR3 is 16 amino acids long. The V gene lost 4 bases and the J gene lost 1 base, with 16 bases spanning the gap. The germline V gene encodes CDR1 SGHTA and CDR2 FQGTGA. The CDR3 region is CASSSRGAAGNTEAFF. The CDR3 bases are TGTGCCAGCAGCTCGAGGGGGGCAGCTGGGAACACTGAAGCTTTCTTT.

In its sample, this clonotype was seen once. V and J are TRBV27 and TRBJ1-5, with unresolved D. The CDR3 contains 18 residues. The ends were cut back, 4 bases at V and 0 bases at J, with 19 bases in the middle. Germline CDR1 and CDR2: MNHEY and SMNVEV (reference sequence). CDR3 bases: TGTGCCAGCAGTTCGCTTGTAGGCAGCGTCTATAGCAATCAGCCCCAGCATTTT. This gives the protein CASSSLVGSVYSNQPQHF.

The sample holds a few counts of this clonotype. In nucleotides, the CDR3 is TGCGCCAGCAGCCATCCCGGGACAGGGGTTTCTGGAAACACCATATATTTT. Its translation: CASSHPGTGVSGNTIYF. This chain connects TRBV4-1 to TRBJ1-3; 10 nucleotides align to TRBD1. The CDR3 length is 17 residues. Germline assignment: CDR1 MGHRA and CDR2 YSYEKL. The J segment lost 1 base and the V segment lost 3 bases, leaving 6 bases of the junction unmatched.